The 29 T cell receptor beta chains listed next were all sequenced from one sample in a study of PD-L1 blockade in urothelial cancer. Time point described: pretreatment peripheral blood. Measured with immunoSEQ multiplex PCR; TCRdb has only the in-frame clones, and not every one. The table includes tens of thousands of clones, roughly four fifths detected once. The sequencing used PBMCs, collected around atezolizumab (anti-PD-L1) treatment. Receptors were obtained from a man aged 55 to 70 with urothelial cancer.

The CDR3 spells CASIGGGKNNEQFF. For the CDR3, the DNA is TGTGCCAGCATCGGGGGGGGGAAAAACAATGAGCAGTTCTTC. The V and J genes are TRBV6-1 and TRBJ2-1; 8 bases are shared with TRBD2. The V gene's germline CDR1 is MNHNS and CDR2 SASEGT. Trimming removed 7 bases from V and 5 bases from J; junction bases left unmatched: 7. The CDR3 is made up of 14 amino acids.

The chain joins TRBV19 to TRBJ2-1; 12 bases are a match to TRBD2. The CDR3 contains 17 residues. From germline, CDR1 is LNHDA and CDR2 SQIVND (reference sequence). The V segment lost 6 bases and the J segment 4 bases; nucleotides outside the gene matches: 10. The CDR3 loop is CASRTSGGFIGYNEQFF. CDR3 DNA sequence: TGTGCCAGTAGAACTAGCGGGGGGTTTATCGGGTACAATGAGCAGTTCTTC. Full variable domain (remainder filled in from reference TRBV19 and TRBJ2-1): DGGITQSPKYLFRKEGQNVTLSCEQNLNHDAMYWYRQDPGQGLRLIYYSQIVNDFQKGDIAEGYSVSREKKESFPLTVTSAQKNPTAFYLCASRTSGGFIGYNEQFFGPGTRLTVL.

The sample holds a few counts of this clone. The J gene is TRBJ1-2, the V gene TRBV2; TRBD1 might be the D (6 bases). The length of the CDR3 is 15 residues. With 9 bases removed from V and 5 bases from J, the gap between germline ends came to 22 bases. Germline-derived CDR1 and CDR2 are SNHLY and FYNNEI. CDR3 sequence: CASRGTSSGAYGYTF. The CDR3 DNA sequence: TGTGCCAGTAGGGGCACGAGTTCAGGGGCTTATGGCTACACCTTC.

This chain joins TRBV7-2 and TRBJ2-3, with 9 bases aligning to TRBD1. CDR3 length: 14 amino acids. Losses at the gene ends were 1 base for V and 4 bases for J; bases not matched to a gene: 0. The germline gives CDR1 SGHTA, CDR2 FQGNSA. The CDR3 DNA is TGTGCCAGCAGCTTAGGACAGGGGGCAGATACGCAGTATTTT. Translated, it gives CASSLGQGADTQYF.

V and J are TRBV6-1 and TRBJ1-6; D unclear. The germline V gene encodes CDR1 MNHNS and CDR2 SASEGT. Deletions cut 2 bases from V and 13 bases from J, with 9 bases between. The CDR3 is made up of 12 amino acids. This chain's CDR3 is CASSESLKPLHF. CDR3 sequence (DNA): TGTGCCAGCAGTGAATCCCTAAAGCCCCTCCACTTT.

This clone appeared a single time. CDR3 DNA sequence: TGTGCCAGCAGCTCTTCAGGGCCCCTCAAGAACACTGAAGCTTTCTTT. It codes for CASSSSGPLKNTEAFF. This sequence joins TRBV7-9 and TRBJ1-1; possible D gene TRBD1, 5 bases. Germline V gives CDR1 SEHNR, CDR2 FQNEAQ (reference sequence). V dropped 4 bases and J dropped 1 base, with 16 bases sitting between them. The CDR3 is made up of 16 amino acids.

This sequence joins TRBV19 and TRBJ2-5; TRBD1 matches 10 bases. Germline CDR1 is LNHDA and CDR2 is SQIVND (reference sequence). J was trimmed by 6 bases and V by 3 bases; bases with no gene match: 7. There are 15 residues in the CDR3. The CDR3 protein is CASSMKRDRGQTQYF. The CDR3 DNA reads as TGTGCCAGTAGTATGAAAAGGGACAGGGGACAGACCCAGTACTTC.

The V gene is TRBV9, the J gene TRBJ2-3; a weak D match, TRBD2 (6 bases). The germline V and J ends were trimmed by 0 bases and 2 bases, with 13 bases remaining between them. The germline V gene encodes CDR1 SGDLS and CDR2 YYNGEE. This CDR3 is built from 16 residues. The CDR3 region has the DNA TGTGCCAGCAGCGTAGGTGGTAGCGGAGACACAGATACGCAGTATTTT. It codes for CASSVGGSGDTDTQYF.

This CDR3 reads CASCGAGGQDTQYF. In DNA form, the CDR3 reads TGCGCCAGCTGCGGAGCGGGGGGGCAAGATACGCAGTATTTT. This rearrangement joins TRBV5-1 to TRBJ2-3; 10 bases fit TRBD2. The CDR3 contains 14 residues. Trimming cost V 7 bases and J 5 bases; bases outside gene matches: 7. Germline CDR1 SGHRS, CDR2 YFSETQ.

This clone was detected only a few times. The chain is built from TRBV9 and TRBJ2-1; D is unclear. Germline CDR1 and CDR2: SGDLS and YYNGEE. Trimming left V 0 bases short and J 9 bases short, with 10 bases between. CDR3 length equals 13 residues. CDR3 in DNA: TGTGCCAGCAGCGTAGGCAATATCGGTGAGCAGTTCTTC. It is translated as CASSVGNIGEQFF.

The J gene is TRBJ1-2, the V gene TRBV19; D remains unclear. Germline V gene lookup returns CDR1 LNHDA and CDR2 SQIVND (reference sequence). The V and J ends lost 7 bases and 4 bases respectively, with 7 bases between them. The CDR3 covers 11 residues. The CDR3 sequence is CASKDFYGYTF. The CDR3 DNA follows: TGTGCCAGTAAGGACTTCTATGGCTACACCTTC.

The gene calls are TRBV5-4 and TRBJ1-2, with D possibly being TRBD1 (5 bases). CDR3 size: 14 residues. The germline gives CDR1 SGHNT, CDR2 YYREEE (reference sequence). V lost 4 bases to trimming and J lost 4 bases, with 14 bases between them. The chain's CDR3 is CASSGGDRSYGYTF. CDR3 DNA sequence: TGTGCCAGCAGCGGCGGCGACAGAAGCTATGGCTACACCTTC.

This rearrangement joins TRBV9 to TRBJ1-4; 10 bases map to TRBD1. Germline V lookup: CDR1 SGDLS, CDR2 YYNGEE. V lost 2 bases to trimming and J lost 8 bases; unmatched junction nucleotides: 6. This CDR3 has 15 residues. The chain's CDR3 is CASSVGTGEEEKLFF. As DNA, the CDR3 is TGTGCCAGCAGCGTCGGGACAGGGGAAGAAGAAAAACTGTTTTTT. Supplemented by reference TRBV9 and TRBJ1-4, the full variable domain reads DSGVTQTPKHLITATGQRVTLRCSPRSGDLSVYWYQQSLDQGLQFLIQYYNGEERAKGNILERFSAQQFPDLHSELNLSSLELGDSALYFCASSVGTGEEEKLFFGSGTQLSVL.

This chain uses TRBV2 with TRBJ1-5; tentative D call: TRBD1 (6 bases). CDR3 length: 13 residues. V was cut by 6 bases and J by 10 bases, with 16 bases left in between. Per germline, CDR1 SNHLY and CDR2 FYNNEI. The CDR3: CASSTGLEYPQHF. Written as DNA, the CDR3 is TGTGCCAGCAGCACAGGGCTGGAGTATCCCCAGCATTTT. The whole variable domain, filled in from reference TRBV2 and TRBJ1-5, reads EPEVTQTPSHQVTQMGQEVILRCVPISNHLYFYWYRQILGQKVEFLVSFYNNEISEKSEIFDDQFSVERPDGSNFTLKIRSTKLEDSAMYFCASSTGLEYPQHFGDGTRLSIL.

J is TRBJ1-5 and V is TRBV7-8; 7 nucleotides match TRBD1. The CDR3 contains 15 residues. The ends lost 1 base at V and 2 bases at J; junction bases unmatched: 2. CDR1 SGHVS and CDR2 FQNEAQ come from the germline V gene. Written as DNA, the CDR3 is TGTGCCAGCAGCTTAGTTGGGACAGGCAATCAGCCCCAGCATTTT. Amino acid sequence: CASSLVGTGNQPQHF.

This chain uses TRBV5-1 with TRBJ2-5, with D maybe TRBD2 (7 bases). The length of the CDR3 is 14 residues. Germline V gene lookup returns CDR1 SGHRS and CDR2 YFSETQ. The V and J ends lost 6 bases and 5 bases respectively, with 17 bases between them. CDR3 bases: TGCGCCAGCACCCGGGCGGGGGCTGCTGAGACCCAGTACTTC. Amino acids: CASTRAGAAETQYF. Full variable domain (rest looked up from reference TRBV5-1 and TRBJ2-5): KAGVTQTPRYLIKTRGQQVTLSCSPISGHRSVSWYQQTPGQGLQFLFEYFSETQRNKGNFPGRFSGRQFSNSRSEMNVSTLELGDSALYLCASTRAGAAETQYFGPGTRLLVL.

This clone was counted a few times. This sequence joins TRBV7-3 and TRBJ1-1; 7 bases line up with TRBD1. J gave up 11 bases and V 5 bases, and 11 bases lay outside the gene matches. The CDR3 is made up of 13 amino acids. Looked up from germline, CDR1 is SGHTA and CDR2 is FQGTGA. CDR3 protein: CASSGHRQGPAFF. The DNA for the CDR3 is TGTGCCAGCAGCGGCCACAGACAGGGCCCCGCTTTCTTT.

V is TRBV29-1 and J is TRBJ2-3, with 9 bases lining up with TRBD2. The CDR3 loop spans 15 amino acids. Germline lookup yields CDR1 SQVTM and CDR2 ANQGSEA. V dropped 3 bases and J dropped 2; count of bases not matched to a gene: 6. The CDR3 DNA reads TGCAGCGTTGAGAGACTAGCGGTTACCACAGATACGCAGTATTTT. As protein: CSVERLAVTTDTQYF.

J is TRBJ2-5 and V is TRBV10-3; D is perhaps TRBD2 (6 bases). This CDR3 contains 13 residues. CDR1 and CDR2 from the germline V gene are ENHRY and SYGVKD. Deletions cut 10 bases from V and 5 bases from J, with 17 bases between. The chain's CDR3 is CATLARAGETQYF. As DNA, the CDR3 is TGTGCCACGCTAGCACGGGCGGGGGAGACCCAGTACTTC.

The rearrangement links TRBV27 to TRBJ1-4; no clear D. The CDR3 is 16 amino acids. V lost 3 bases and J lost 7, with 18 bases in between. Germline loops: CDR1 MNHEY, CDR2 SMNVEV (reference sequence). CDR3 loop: CASSFSYGETGEKLFF. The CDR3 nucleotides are TGTGCCAGCAGTTTTAGCTACGGGGAGACTGGTGAAAAACTGTTTTTT.

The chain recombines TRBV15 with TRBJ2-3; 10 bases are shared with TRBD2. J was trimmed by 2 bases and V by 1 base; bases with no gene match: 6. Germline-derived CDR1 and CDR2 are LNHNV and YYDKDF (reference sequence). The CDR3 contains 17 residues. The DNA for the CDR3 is TGTGCCACCAGCAGAGGAGGAGGGACTAGCGACACAGATACGCAGTATTTT. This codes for CATSRGGGTSDTDTQYF.

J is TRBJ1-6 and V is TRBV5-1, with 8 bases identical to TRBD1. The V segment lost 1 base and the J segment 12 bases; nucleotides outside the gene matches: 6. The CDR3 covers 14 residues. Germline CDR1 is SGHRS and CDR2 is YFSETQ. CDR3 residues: CASSLLEQGVPLHF. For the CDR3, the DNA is TGCGCCAGCAGCTTGTTGGAACAGGGGGTACCCCTCCACTTT. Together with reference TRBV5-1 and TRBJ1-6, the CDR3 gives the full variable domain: KAGVTQTPRYLIKTRGQQVTLSCSPISGHRSVSWYQQTPGQGLQFLFEYFSETQRNKGNFPGRFSGRQFSNSRSEMNVSTLELGDSALYLCASSLLEQGVPLHFGNGTRLTVT.

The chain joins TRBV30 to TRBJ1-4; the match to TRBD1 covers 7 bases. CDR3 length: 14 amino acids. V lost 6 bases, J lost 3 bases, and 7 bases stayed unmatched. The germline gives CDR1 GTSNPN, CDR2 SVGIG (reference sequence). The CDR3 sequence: CACRGSVANEKLFF. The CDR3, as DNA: TGTGCCTGCAGGGGGTCGGTTGCTAATGAAAAACTGTTTTTT. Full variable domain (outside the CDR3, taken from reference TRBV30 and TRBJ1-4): SQTIHQWPATLVQPVGSPLSLECTVEGTSNPNLYWYRQAAGRGLQLLFYSVGIGQISSEVPQNLSASRPQDRQFILSSKKLLLSDSGFYLCACRGSVANEKLFFGSGTQLSVL.

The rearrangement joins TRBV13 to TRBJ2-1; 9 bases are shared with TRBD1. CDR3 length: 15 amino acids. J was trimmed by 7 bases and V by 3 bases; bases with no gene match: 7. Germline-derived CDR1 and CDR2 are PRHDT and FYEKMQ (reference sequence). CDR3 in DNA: TGTGCCAGCAGCTTCACTTGGGACAGGGAAAATGAGCAGTTCTTC. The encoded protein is CASSFTWDRENEQFF.

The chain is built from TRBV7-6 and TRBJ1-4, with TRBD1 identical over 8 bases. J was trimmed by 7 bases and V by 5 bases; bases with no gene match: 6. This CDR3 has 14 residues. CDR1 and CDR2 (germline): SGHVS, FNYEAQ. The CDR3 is CASSPQGGGEKLFF. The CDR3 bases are TGTGCCAGCAGCCCACAGGGGGGAGGTGAAAAACTGTTTTTT.

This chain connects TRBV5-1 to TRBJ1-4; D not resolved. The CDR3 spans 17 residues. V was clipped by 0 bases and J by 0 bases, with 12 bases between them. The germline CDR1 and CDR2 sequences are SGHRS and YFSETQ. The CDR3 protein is CASSLGPSSATNEKLFF. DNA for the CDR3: TGCGCCAGCAGCTTGGGACCATCCAGCGCAACTAATGAAAAACTGTTTTTT.

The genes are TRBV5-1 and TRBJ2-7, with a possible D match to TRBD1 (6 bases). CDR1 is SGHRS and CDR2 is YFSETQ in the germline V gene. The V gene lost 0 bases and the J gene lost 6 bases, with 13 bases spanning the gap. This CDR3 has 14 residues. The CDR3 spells CASSLGDKGAEQYF. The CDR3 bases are TGCGCCAGCAGCTTGGGGGACAAAGGGGCCGAGCAGTACTTC.

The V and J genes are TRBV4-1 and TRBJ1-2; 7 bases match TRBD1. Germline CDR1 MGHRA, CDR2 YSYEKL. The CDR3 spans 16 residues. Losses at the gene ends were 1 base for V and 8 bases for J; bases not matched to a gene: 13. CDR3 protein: CASSQAQSGGLTGYTF. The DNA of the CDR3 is TGCGCCAGCAGCCAAGCCCAGTCAGGGGGGTTGACGGGCTACACCTTC.

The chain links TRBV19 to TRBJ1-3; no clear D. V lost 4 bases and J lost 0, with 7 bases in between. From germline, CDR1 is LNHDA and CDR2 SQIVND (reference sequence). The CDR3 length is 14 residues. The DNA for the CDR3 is TGTGCCAGTAGTACAGGACTCTCTGGAAACACCATATATTTT. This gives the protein CASSTGLSGNTIYF.